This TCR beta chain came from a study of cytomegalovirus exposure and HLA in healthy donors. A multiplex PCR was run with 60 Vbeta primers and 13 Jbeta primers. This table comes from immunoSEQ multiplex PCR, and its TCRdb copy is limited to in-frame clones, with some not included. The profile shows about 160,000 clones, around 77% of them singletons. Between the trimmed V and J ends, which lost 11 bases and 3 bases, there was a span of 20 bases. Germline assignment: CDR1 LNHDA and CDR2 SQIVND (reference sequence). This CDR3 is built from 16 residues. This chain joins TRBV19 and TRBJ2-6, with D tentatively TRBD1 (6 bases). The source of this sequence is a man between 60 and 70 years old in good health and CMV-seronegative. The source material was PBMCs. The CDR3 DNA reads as TGTGCCTCATCCCCCCCAACAGGGCGTGGGGCCAACGTCCTGACTTTC. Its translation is CASSPPTGRGANVLTF.